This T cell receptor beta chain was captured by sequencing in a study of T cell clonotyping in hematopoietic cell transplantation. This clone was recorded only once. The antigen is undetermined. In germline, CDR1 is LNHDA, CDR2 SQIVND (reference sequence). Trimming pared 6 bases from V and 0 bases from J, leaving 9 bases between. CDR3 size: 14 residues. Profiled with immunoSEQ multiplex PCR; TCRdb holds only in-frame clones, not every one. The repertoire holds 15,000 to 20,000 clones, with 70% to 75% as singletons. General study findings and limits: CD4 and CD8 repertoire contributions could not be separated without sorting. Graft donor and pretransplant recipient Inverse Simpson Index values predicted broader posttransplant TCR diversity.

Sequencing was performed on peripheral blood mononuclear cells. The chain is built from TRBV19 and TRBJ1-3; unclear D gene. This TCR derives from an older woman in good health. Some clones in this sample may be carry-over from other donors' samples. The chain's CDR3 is CASRAGNSGNTIYF. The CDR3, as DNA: TGTGCCAGTAGAGCCGGGAACTCTGGAAACACCATATATTTT. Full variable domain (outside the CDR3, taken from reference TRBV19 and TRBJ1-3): DGGITQSPKYLFRKEGQNVTLSCEQNLNHDAMYWYRQDPGQGLRLIYYSQIVNDFQKGDIAEGYSVSREKKESFPLTVTSAQKNPTAFYLCASRAGNSGNTIYFGEGSWLTVV.